These 19 T cell receptor beta chains share one sample of origin, sequenced in a study of spatial heterogeneity in lung cancer. Via MiXCR, TCRdb re-called the 5' RACE reads, giving one row per CDR3 protein. The table records some 13,000 distinct CDR3 sequences, roughly an eighth of them present only once. Time point noted: sample taken at primary tumor resection. Researchers sequenced whole RNA taken from tumor, nontumor lung or frozen PBMC without sorting. The material sequenced was PBMCs, taken at surgery. Receptor source: a female donor with early-stage non-small cell lung cancer.

The J gene is TRBJ1-4, the V gene TRBV3-1, with 7 bases identical to TRBD1. The V and J ends lost 1 base and 13 bases, in that order; junction bases with no gene match: 15. Germline V gives CDR1 LGHDT, CDR2 YNNKEL (reference sequence). This CDR3 contains 16 residues. CDR3 sequence reads: CASSQAGHPGGQILFF. CDR3 DNA: TGTGCCAGCAGCCAAGCAGGACATCCGGGGGGACAGATACTGTTTTTT.

This clonotype was counted ten times or more. V gene TRBV23-1 combines with J gene TRBJ2-3; 7 bases are shared with TRBD2. TRBV23-1 is designated an ORF whose function remains uncertain. The CDR3 runs 13 residues. Trimming took 8 bases from V and 4 from J; bases not matched to a gene: 6. The CDR3 sequence is CASGLAGADTQYF. CDR3 nucleotide sequence: TGCGCCAGCGGGTTGGCGGGAGCAGATACGCAGTATTTT.

The chain links TRBV29-1 to TRBJ1-1; D is possibly TRBD1 (6 bases). The germline CDR1 and CDR2 sequences are SQVTM and ANQGSEA. The CDR3 has 13 amino acids. Deletions cut 3 bases from V and 4 bases from J, with 12 bases between. CDR3 nucleotide sequence: TGCAGCGTTGACAGAGGGGGTGTCACTGAAGCTTTCTTT. Translation: CSVDRGGVTEAFF.

Sample share makes this clonotype medium-sized. The chain links TRBV29-1 to TRBJ2-7; 10 nucleotides agree with TRBD2. Germline loops: CDR1 SQVTM, CDR2 ANQGSEA. There are 14 residues in the CDR3. Germline trimming cut 7 bases from V and 2 bases from J; bases unmatched to any gene: 8. In DNA, the CDR3 is TGCAGCGCCGCTCCTAGCGGGAGACCCTACGAGCAGTACTTC. It is translated as CSAAPSGRPYEQYF.

The table lists this clonotype with many counts. The chain combines TRBV12-3 or TRBV12-4 with TRBJ2-7; no definite D call. This CDR3 is 14 amino acids long. V was clipped by 3 bases and J by 7 bases, with 16 bases between them. CDR3 protein: CASSLLVGKSEQYF. The CDR3 DNA sequence: TGTGCCAGCAGTTTGTTGGTCGGAAAGTCAGAGCAGTACTTC.

This clonotype is labeled medium-sized (0.01 to 0.1%). The chain links TRBV2 to TRBJ2-7; D is ambiguous. Trimming took off 6 bases at V and 3 bases at J, with 6 bases between the two ends. The V gene's germline CDR1 is SNHLY and CDR2 FYNNEI. CDR3 length: 11 amino acids. The CDR3 spells CASSFDYEQYF. Written as DNA, the CDR3 is TGTGCCAGCAGCTTCGACTACGAGCAGTACTTC.

As regards this clonotype: The CDR3 carries no conserved terminal phenylalanine or tryptophan, so it likely arises from a read error. The V and J genes are TRBV29-1 and TRBJ1-2; 10 bases match TRBD1. Losses at the gene ends were 6 bases for V and 8 bases for J; bases not matched to a gene: 6. The CDR3 has 12 residues. The germline V gene has CDR1 SQVTM and CDR2 ANQGSEA. CDR3 nucleotide sequence: TGCAGCGTCTGGGACAGGGGTGGCGGCTACACCTAC. It specifies CSVWDRGGGYTY.

This clonotype was found many times. The chain links TRBV14 to TRBJ2-5; D call uncertain. The CDR3 is 13 amino acids. V lost 4 bases to trimming and J lost 5 bases, with 11 bases between them. CDR1 and CDR2 (germline): SGHDN, FVKESK. CDR3 DNA: TGTGCCAGCAGCCGAACTCCCGGGGAGACCCAGTACTTC. This sequence encodes CASSRTPGETQYF.

This clonotype counts as medium-sized. The rearrangement joins TRBV7-3 to TRBJ1-1; 8 bases fit TRBD1. The CDR3 covers 12 residues. The V segment lost 4 bases and the J segment 11 bases; nucleotides outside the gene matches: 6. Germline CDR1 is SGHTA and CDR2 is FQGTGA. The CDR3 loop reads CASSSGTGGAFF. In DNA, the CDR3 is TGTGCCAGCAGCTCCGGGACAGGTGGTGCTTTCTTT.

This clonotype was counted ten times or more. This chain uses TRBV29-1 with TRBJ1-2, with D unclear. This CDR3 spans 11 amino acids. Germline V gene data show CDR1 as SQVTM and CDR2 as ANQGSEA. V dropped 4 bases and J dropped 4 bases, with 7 bases sitting between them. CDR3 residues: CSVGGSYGYTF. The DNA of the CDR3 is TGCAGCGTTGGAGGTTCCTATGGCTACACCTTC.

There are many counts of this clonotype. The rearrangement links TRBV7-9 to TRBJ1-1, with D possibly TRBD1 on 6 matching bases. V lost 7 bases and J lost 8, with 20 bases in between. The V gene's germline CDR1 is SEHNR and CDR2 FQNEAQ (reference sequence). The CDR3 runs 14 residues. The CDR3 DNA reads as TGTGCCAGCACCACCCTTACCAGGGGCGACGAAGCTTTCTTT. It encodes CASTTLTRGDEAFF.

In its sample, this clonotype is medium-sized. The J gene is TRBJ2-7, the V gene TRBV14; D unclear. This CDR3 region has 18 residues. Trimming left V 2 bases short and J 2 bases short, with 22 bases between. CDR1 is SGHDN and CDR2 is FVKESK in the germline V gene. CDR3 sequence: CASSQSTARGLRPYEQYF. Here the CDR3 DNA reads TGTGCCAGCAGCCAAAGTACAGCACGCGGCTTGAGACCCTACGAGCAGTACTTC.

Many counts were recorded for this clonotype. For the CDR3, the DNA is TGTGCCAGCAGCTTAGTGAGGGAGAGCACAGATACGCAGTATTTT. It specifies CASSLVRESTDTQYF. This chain links TRBV7-2 with TRBJ2-3, with D perhaps TRBD2 (5 bases). V lost 1 base and J 0 bases, leaving 8 bases between the germline ends. The germline CDR1 and CDR2 sequences are SGHTA and FQGNSA. This CDR3 spans 15 amino acids.

This clonotype has ten or more counts. The V gene is TRBV29-1, the J gene TRBJ2-7; 14 nucleotides line up with TRBD2. The germline V gene has CDR1 SQVTM and CDR2 ANQGSEA. The ends lost 7 bases at V and 2 bases at J; junction bases unmatched: 4. This CDR3 is built from 14 residues. CDR3: CSGGTSGRPYEQYF. The CDR3 DNA is TGCAGCGGGGGGACTAGCGGGAGACCCTACGAGCAGTACTTC.

This clonotype came up many times. V gene TRBV29-1 combines with J gene TRBJ2-1, with 11 bases lining up with TRBD2. CDR1 is SQVTM and CDR2 is ANQGSEA in the germline V gene. This CDR3 is 16 amino acids long. The trim removed 3 bases at V and 8 bases at J, leaving 12 bases unmatched. CDR3 loop: CSVDNPMTSGIDEQFF. In nucleotides, the CDR3 is TGCAGCGTTGATAATCCCATGACTAGCGGGATCGATGAGCAGTTCTTC.

Many counts were recorded for this clonotype. The chain links TRBV14 to TRBJ2-2; 9 bases line up with TRBD1. V shed 5 bases, J shed 3 bases, and the junction held 22 bases outside the gene matches. Germline V lookup: CDR1 SGHDN, CDR2 FVKESK. The CDR3 is 21 amino acids. CDR3 sequence reads: CASSTFPTPGQGSPDTGELFF. In DNA, the CDR3 is TGTGCCAGCAGCACCTTCCCAACACCGGGACAGGGAAGTCCGGACACCGGGGAGCTGTTTTTT.

This clonotype was seen many times. The chain carries TRBV5-1 and TRBJ2-5; 8 nucleotides match TRBD2. Germline V CDR1 and CDR2: SGHRS, YFSETQ. This CDR3 comprises 14 residues. The V gene end was trimmed by 4 bases and the J gene end by 0 bases; junction bases not matched to a gene: 2. The CDR3 DNA sequence: TGCGCCAGCAGCGCGGGAGGCCACCAAGAGACCCAGTACTTC. Its protein product is CASSAGGHQETQYF.

The chain employs TRBV29-1 and TRBJ1-1; TRBD1 agrees at 10 bases. J gave up 4 bases and V 7 bases, and 9 bases lay outside the gene matches. The CDR3 length is 14 residues. CDR1 and CDR2 (germline): SQVTM, ANQGSEA. The CDR3 spells CSERQGARSTEAFF. The CDR3 DNA follows: TGCAGCGAAAGACAGGGGGCTCGGAGCACTGAAGCTTTCTTT.

This chain links TRBV19 with TRBJ2-5; the match to TRBD2 covers 9 bases. This CDR3 has 20 amino acids. Trimming at V came to 3 bases and at J to 0 bases, leaving 17 bases not matched to a gene. Germline assignment: CDR1 LNHDA and CDR2 SQIVND (reference sequence). The CDR3 loop reads CASSMVGGRGLARDQETQYF. The CDR3 DNA follows: TGTGCCAGTAGTATGGTAGGGGGTAGAGGACTAGCGCGAGACCAAGAGACCCAGTACTTC.